This T cell receptor (beta chain) came from a study of response to subunit inactivated influenza vaccine. Broader study findings: The study's authors posited that every seasonal influenza vaccination enlists few new T cells.

TCRdb passed the RT-PCR reads through MiXCR, listing each CDR3 protein once. The profile covers about 190,000 distinct CDR3 sequences, with around 15% appearing a single time and about 26% taken by the ten largest. V shed 4 bases and J 2 bases; nucleotides not matched to a gene: 6. This CDR3 region has 15 residues. Germline CDR1 reads MNHEY; CDR2 reads SVGAGI. The table lists this clonotype with a count of one. Its specificity is not known. The V call is TRBV6-5, the J call TRBJ2-7; TRBD2 matches 9 bases. The receptor was isolated from a man aged 45 to 65 who received an inactivated influenza vaccine. The specimen was CD8+ T cells sorted from PBMCs, collected roughly 5 days after vaccination. The DNA of the CDR3 is TGTGCCAGCAGTTTCGGGACTAGCAGAACCTACGAGCAGTACTTC. Protein sequence: CASSFGTSRTYEQYF.